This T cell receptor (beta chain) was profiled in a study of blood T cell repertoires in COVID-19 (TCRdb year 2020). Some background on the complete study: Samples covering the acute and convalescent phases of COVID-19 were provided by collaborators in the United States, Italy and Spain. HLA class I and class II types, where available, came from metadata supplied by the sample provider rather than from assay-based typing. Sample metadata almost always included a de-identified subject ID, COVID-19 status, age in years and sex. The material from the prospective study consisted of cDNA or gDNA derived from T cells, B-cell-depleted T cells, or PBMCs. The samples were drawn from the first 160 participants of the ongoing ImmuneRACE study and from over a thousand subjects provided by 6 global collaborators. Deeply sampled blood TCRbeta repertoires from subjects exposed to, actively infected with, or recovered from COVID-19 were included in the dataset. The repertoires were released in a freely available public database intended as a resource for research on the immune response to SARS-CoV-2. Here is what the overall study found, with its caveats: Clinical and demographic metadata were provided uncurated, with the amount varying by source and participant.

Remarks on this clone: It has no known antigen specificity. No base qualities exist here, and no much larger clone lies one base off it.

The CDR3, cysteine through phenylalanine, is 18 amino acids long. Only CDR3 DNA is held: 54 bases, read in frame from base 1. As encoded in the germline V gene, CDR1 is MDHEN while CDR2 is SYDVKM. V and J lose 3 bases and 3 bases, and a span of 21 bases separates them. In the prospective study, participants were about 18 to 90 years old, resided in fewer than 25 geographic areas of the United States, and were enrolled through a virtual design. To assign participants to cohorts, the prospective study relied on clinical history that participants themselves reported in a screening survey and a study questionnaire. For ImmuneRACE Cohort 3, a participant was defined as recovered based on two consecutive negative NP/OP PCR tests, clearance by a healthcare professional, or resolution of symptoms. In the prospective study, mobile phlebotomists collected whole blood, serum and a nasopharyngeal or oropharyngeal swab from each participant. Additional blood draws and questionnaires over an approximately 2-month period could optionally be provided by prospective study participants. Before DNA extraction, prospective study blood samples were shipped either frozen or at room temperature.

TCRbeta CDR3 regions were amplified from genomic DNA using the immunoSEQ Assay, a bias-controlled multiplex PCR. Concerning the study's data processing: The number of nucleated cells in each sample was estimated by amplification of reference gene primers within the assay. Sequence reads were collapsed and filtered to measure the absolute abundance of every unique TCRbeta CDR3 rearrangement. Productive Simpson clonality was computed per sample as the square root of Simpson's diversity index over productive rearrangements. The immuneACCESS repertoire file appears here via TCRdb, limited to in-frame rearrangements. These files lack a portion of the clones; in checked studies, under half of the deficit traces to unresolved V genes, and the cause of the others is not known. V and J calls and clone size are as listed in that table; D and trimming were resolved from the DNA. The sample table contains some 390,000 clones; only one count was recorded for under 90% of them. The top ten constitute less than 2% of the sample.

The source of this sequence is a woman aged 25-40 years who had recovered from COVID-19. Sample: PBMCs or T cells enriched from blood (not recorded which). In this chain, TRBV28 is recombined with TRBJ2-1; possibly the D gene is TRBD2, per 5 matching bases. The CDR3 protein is CASSFLAGWEQSYNEQFF. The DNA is TGTGCCAGCAGTTTCCTAGCTGGCTGGGAGCAGAGCTACAATGAGCAGTTCTTC.